The text below deals with one T cell receptor (beta chain). Its antigen remains unidentified. This entry comes from a study of CD8+CD57+ T cells in acquired aplastic anemia. Study-wide background: Across the sorted CD4+ and CD8+ cells, DNA amounts averaged roughly 3.5 ug. On average, healthy donors gave 10 million to 14 million reads for CD4+ cells.

Study-level results: Some 28 CD8+ CDR3 sequences occurred in both the patients and the controls. Between patients and controls, CD8+ Simpson's diversity did not vary significantly.

The CDR3 totals 16 residues. J gave up 4 bases and V 0 bases, and 4 bases lay outside the gene matches. Germline values: CDR1 SGHAT, CDR2 FQDESV (reference sequence). The use of genomic DNA as template underpinned the TCR beta VDJ and CDR3 profiling. TCRdb reprocessed the reads with MiXCR, giving one entry per CDR3 protein. The sample shows some 120,000 distinct CDR3 sequences, more than 40% of them seen only once. Sequencing used sorted CD4+, CD8+, or CD8+CD57+ T cells (not recorded which) from PBMCs. This chain connects TRBV11-1 to TRBJ2-1; 9 positions match TRBD2. This TCR was sampled from a human donor in good health, serving as a control. The CDR3 is CASSLAVAGVYNEQFF. DNA of the CDR3: TGTGCCAGCAGCTTAGCGGTAGCGGGGGTGTACAATGAGCAGTTCTTC.